Below are 9 T cell receptor beta chains sequenced from a single sample in a study of vaccination effects on CD4 cells after COVID-19 (dated by TCRdb to between 2022 and 2023). Their specific antigens are unknown. In the ViraFEST assay, PBMC were stimulated with viral peptide pools, and TCR sequencing was then used to find antigen-specific CD4+ T cell clonotypes based on their expansion. After 10 to 11 days of culture, CD4+ T cells were isolated with the EasySep CD4+ T cell isolation kit. The absence of prior SARS-CoV-2 infection in healthy vaccine recipients was confirmed by negative nucleocapsid antibodies before and after vaccination. Libraries were built with the immunoSEQ multiplex PCR assay. Here the immuneACCESS table is served through TCRdb, limited to in-frame sequences with V and J called. Missing clones are a known gap in these copies; in checked studies unresolved V genes cover under half, and the rest lacks a known reason. The sample has 55,000 to 80,000 clones on record, roughly 70% of them singletons. The ten largest clones add up to approximately 4.3% of the sample.

Sequenced material: CD4+ T cells from PBMCs cultured with HCoV-OC43 spike peptides, taken before COVID-19 vaccination. What this sample's cell subset or site label stands for: HCoV-OC43 spike overlapping peptide pool stimulation. All receptors come from a human donor who received a COVID-19 vaccine.

V and J are TRBV18 and TRBJ1-4, with 8 bases aligning to TRBD1. CDR1 KGHSH and CDR2 LQKENI come from the germline V gene. Trimming removed 3 bases from V and 5 bases from J; junction bases left unmatched: 2. CDR3 size: 14 residues. DNA of the CDR3: TGTGCCAGCTCACCCGACAGGGGCAATGAAAAACTGTTTTTT. Translating it yields CASSPDRGNEKLFF.

V is TRBV6-2 or TRBV6-3 and J is TRBJ2-7, with 15 bases lining up with TRBD2. J gave up 3 bases and V 3 bases, and 6 bases lay outside the gene matches. Germline V CDR1 and CDR2: MNHEY, SVGEGT. This CDR3 comprises 17 residues. CDR3: CASSYRTSGGANYEQYV. In DNA form, the CDR3 reads TGTGCCAGCAGTTATAGGACTAGCGGGGGGGCCAACTACGAGCAGTACGTC.

This chain joins TRBV6-1 and TRBJ2-2, with 7 bases identical to TRBD2. The CDR3 loop spans 16 amino acids. The V and J ends lost 1 base and 4 bases, in that order; junction bases with no gene match: 6. The germline V gene encodes CDR1 MNHNS and CDR2 SASEGT. The CDR3 is CASSEVLTGGTGELFF. DNA of the CDR3: TGTGCCAGCAGTGAAGTCCTAACGGGGGGCACCGGGGAGCTGTTTTTT.

The rearrangement joins TRBV24-1 to TRBJ2-5; TRBD1 might be the D (6 bases). V lost 0 bases, J lost 4 bases, and 14 bases lay in between. The CDR3 loop spans 16 amino acids. Germline lookup yields CDR1 KGHDR and CDR2 SFDVKD. The CDR3: CATSDLATGLGETQYF. The CDR3, as DNA: TGTGCCACCAGTGATTTGGCGACAGGCCTCGGAGAGACCCAGTACTTC.

This clone showed up just a few times. The rearrangement joins TRBV5-1 to TRBJ1-3, with D possibly matching TRBD1 (5 bases). Germline CDR1 and CDR2: SGHRS and YFSETQ. The CDR3 runs 14 residues. Trimming took off 0 bases at V and 2 bases at J, with 6 bases between the two ends. The CDR3: CASSLEGPGNTIYF. The DNA for the CDR3 is TGCGCCAGCAGCTTGGAGGGACCTGGAAACACCATATATTTT.

This chain joins TRBV5-5 and TRBJ2-7; D gene ambiguous. Trimming removed 0 bases from V and 6 bases from J, with 10 bases in between. Germline loops: CDR1 SGHKS, CDR2 YYEKEE (reference sequence). The CDR3 length is 13 residues. This chain's CDR3 is CASSLVSGREQYV. The CDR3, as DNA: TGTGCCAGCAGCTTGGTTTCAGGTCGCGAGCAGTACGTC.

The chain employs TRBV6-6 and TRBJ1-6; perhaps TRBD1 as D (5 bases). Germline V gene lookup returns CDR1 MNHNY and CDR2 SVGAGI (reference sequence). V shed 6 bases and J shed 8 bases, with 17 bases lying between them. This CDR3 contains 15 residues. CDR3 in DNA: TGTGCCAGCAGAAGATCCAGGGTAGGGGATTCACCCCTCCACTTT. The encoded protein is CASRRSRVGDSPLHF.

This rearrangement joins TRBV2 to TRBJ1-4; 7 bases line up with TRBD1. The CDR3 contains 13 residues. Trimming at V came to 10 bases and at J to 7 bases, leaving 9 bases not matched to a gene. CDR1 SNHLY and CDR2 FYNNEI come from the germline V gene. CDR3 sequence reads: CATTGERSEKLFF. DNA of the CDR3: TGTGCCACTACAGGGGAGCGGAGTGAAAAACTGTTTTTT.

The chain combines TRBV19 with TRBJ2-5, with D unresolved. Germline CDR1 reads LNHDA; CDR2 reads SQIVND (reference sequence). Trimming removed 5 bases from V and 3 bases from J, with 16 bases in between. The CDR3 runs to 15 residues. CDR3 region: CASSVDRAIEETQYF. DNA of the CDR3: TGTGCCAGTAGTGTGGATCGGGCGATTGAAGAGACCCAGTACTTC.